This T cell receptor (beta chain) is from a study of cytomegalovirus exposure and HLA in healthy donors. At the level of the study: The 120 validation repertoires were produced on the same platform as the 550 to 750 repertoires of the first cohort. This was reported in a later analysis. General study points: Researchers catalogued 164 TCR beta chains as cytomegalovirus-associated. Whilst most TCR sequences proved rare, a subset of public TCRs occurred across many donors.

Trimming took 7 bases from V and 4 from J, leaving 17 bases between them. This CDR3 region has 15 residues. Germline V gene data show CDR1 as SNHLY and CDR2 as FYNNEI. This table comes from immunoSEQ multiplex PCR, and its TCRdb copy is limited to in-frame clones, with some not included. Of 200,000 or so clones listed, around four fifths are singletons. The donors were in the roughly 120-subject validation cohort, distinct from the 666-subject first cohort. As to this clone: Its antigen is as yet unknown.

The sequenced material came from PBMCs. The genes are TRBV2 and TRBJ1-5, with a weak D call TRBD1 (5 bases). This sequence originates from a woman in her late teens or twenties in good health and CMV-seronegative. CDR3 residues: CASKGRVGLNQPQHF. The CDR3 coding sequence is TGTGCCAGCAAGGGCAGGGTGGGGCTGAATCAGCCCCAGCATTTT.